This TCR beta chain was captured by sequencing in a study of response to subunit inactivated influenza vaccine. Trimming at V came to 4 bases and at J to 3 bases, leaving 5 bases not matched to a gene. The CDR3 has 15 amino acids. The germline V gene encodes CDR1 SNHLY and CDR2 FYNNEI. TCRdb passed the RT-PCR reads through MiXCR, listing each CDR3 protein once. The table records about 570,000 distinct CDR3 sequences, 12% of them present only once. This clonotype was obtained from a man over 45 who received an inactivated influenza vaccine. The chain combines TRBV2 with TRBJ1-5; 8 nucleotides line up with TRBD1. This material consisted of PBMCs from blood, taken on the day of vaccination. This chain's CDR3 is CASSGQGLDNQPQHF. The CDR3 DNA follows: TGTGCCAGCAGTGGACAGGGGTTGGACAATCAGCCCCAGCATTTT.